These T cell receptor beta chains were read from a single sample in a study of CD8 T cells in ankylosing spondylitis. MiXCR, applied by TCRdb to the 5' RACE reads, yields one record per CDR3 protein. The data contain 210,000 or so distinct CDR3 sequences, roughly 8.2% of them singletons. The sequenced sample was blood, either unsorted or a sorted T cell fraction (not recorded which). The receptors shown here come from a female donor with ankylosing spondylitis or in good health (not recorded which). Both conserved end residues are part of each CDR3. A D gene is named only where the DNA matches it firmly. Size is stated for part of the rows, as once, few or many counts, or as a class when the clone is expanded.

clone_size j_call v_call d_call cdr3_aa cdr3_nt
many TRBJ1-2 TRBV20-1 TRBD1 CSARARTGANYGYTF TGCAGTGCTAGAGCCAGGACAGGGGCTAACTATGGCTACACCTTC
many TRBJ1-2 TRBV7-8 . CASSPQQGYGYTF TGTGCCAGCAGCCCCCAACAGGGTTATGGCTACACCTTC
many TRBJ2-1 TRBV5-1 TRBD1 CASSLGQGGWDEQFF TGCGCCAGCAGCCTGGGACAGGGAGGTTGGGATGAGCAGTTCTTC
few TRBJ2-7 TRBV9 . CASSVGGSGYEQYF TGTGCCAGCAGCGTTGGGGGAAGTGGCTACGAGCAGTACTTC
many TRBJ2-3 TRBV5-1 . CASSRSYKASTDTQYF TGCGCCAGCAGCCGTAGCTACAAGGCTAGCACAGATACGCAGTATTTT
. TRBJ2-1 TRBV9 . CASSVGGVPSAQFF TGTGCCAGCAGCGTAGGGGGGGTTCCTTCGGCCCAGTTCTTC
many TRBJ1-1 TRBV4-3 . CASSRQPMNTEAFF TGCGCCAGCTCAAGACAGCCTATGAACACTGAAGCTTTCTTT
many TRBJ2-1 TRBV5-1 TRBD2 CASSPPQRGRASKEQFF TGCGCCAGCAGCCCCCCACAACGCGGGAGGGCTTCCAAAGAGCAGTTCTTC
many TRBJ1-3 TRBV12-3/TRBV12-4 . CASNRGTPTGNTIYF TGTGCCAGCAATCGGGGGACTCCCACTGGAAACACCATATATTTT
many TRBJ2-5 TRBV12-3/TRBV12-4 TRBD2 CASTSPPPTSGSGETQYF TGTGCCAGCACCTCACCCCCGCCGACTAGCGGGAGTGGGGAGACCCAGTACTTC
many TRBJ2-1 TRBV20-1 TRBD2 CSARTLAGENEQFF TGCAGTGCTAGAACCCTAGCGGGAGAAAATGAGCAGTTCTTC
many TRBJ2-5 TRBV11-1 . CASSSPRGIQETQYF TGTGCCAGCAGCTCCCCGAGGGGGATACAAGAGACCCAGTACTTC
many TRBJ1-1 TRBV12-3/TRBV12-4 . CASTGWGDTEAFF TGTGCCAGCACCGGTTGGGGGGACACTGAAGCTTTCTTT
many TRBJ2-1 TRBV7-2 . CASSLAVRLNEQFF TGTGCCAGCAGCTTAGCGGTCAGGTTAAATGAGCAGTTCTTC
few TRBJ2-1 TRBV7-9 TRBD2 CASSIRLAGANNEQFF TGTGCCAGCAGCATCAGACTAGCGGGAGCAAACAATGAGCAGTTCTTC
many TRBJ2-3 TRBV10-3 . CAISETSGGGTDTQYF TGTGCCATCAGTGAAACCAGCGGAGGGGGGACAGATACGCAGTATTTT
. TRBJ1-5 TRBV20-1 . CSTRDGGIQPQHF TGCAGTACTAGGGACGGGGGGATACAGCCCCAGCATTTT
many TRBJ2-1 TRBV2 . CASRRGGRSSYNEQFF TGTGCCAGCAGGAGGGGCGGGCGGAGCTCCTACAATGAGCAGTTCTTC
many TRBJ2-7 TRBV28 . CASSYSYEQYF TGTGCCAGCAGTTACTCCTACGAGCAGTACTTC
many TRBJ2-1 TRBV7-8 . CASTLTRGYNEQFF TGTGCCAGCACCCTCACTCGGGGGTACAATGAGCAGTTCTTC
. TRBJ2-7 TRBV30 TRBD2 CAWAVLAGPYEQYF TGTGCCTGGGCGGTACTAGCGGGGCCATACGAGCAGTACTTC
many TRBJ2-3 TRBV12-3/TRBV12-4 . CASCHHRGTDTQYF TGTGCCAGCTGCCACCATCGGGGCACAGATACGCAGTATTTT
many TRBJ2-7 TRBV6-1 . CASSERVIYEQYF TGTGCCAGCAGTGAACGTGTTATCTACGAGCAGTACTTC
. TRBJ1-2 TRBV29-1 . CSAHSSGGTRRGTF TGCAGCGCCCATAGTTCGGGAGGTACTCGGCGGGGGACCTTC
many TRBJ2-7 TRBV5-1 TRBD2 CASSNIAGPYEQYF TGCGCCAGCAGCAATATAGCGGGACCCTACGAGCAGTACTTC
many TRBJ2-1 TRBV20-1 TRBD2 CSARGGGNEQFF TGCAGTGCTAGAGGCGGGGGGAATGAGCAGTTCTTC
many TRBJ2-5 TRBV10-3 . CAISELGGMEETQYF TGTGCCATCAGTGAATTAGGGGGTATGGAAGAGACCCAGTACTTC
many TRBJ2-5 TRBV5-1 . CASSYALQETQYF TGCGCCAGCAGCTATGCCTTACAAGAGACCCAGTACTTC
many TRBJ2-2 TRBV9 . CASSPHNLRGTGELFF TGTGCCAGCAGCCCCCACAACCTCCGGGGCACCGGGGAGCTGTTTTTT
many TRBJ1-2 TRBV12-3/TRBV12-4 . CASSFTGYGYTF TGTGCCAGCAGTTTTACGGGCTATGGCTACACCTTC
. TRBJ1-1 TRBV30 . CACGWENRAGEAFF TGTGCCTGCGGCTGGGAAAACAGGGCAGGCGAAGCTTTCTTT
many TRBJ2-6 TRBV20-1 TRBD1 CSARGTGGSSGANVLTF TGCAGTGCTAGGGGGACAGGGGGCTCCTCTGGGGCCAACGTCCTGACTTTC
many TRBJ1-1 TRBV20-1 . CSASRGGGTEAFF TGCAGTGCTAGCCGGGGGGGCGGCACTGAAGCTTTCTTT
many TRBJ2-1 TRBV12-3/TRBV12-4 TRBD2 CASSFRAGVDYNEQFF TGTGCCAGCAGCTTCCGGGCGGGAGTGGACTACAATGAGCAGTTCTTC
many TRBJ2-3 TRBV12-3/TRBV12-4 . CASSLAKGIDTQYF TGTGCCAGCAGTTTAGCGAAGGGGATAGATACGCAGTATTTT
many TRBJ1-2 TRBV25-1 . CASSGRASTGYGYTF TGTGCCAGCAGTGGCCGGGCCTCAACTGGGTATGGCTACACCTTC
many TRBJ2-7 TRBV5-6 TRBD1 CASRRQGMYEQYF TGTGCCAGCAGAAGACAGGGGATGTACGAGCAGTACTTC
many TRBJ1-1 TRBV5-5 . CASSLAKAVNTEAFF TGTGCCAGCAGCTTGGCCAAGGCGGTGAACACTGAAGCTTTCTTT
. TRBJ1-2 TRBV5-1 . CASSSRDGYTF TGCGCCAGCAGCTCGCGGGATGGCTACACCTTC
. TRBJ2-1 TRBV7-9 . CASSPTLNEQFF TGTGCCAGCAGCCCCACTCTCAATGAGCAGTTCTTC